This T cell receptor beta chain was sequenced during a study of cytomegalovirus exposure and HLA in healthy donors. Across the whole study: A subsequent analysis stated that the 110 or so validation repertoires were run on the same platform as the approximately 610 first-cohort repertoires.

Trimming took 8 bases from V and 8 from J; bases not matched to a gene: 9. The CDR3 consists of 14 residues. CDR1 is MDHEN, CDR2 SYDVKM, per germline. A roughly 120-subject validation cohort, separate from the roughly 700-subject first cohort, supplied the donors. The data were produced by immunoSEQ multiplex PCR, yet TCRdb's version contains in-frame clones alone and is incomplete. This sample has under 200,000 clones, with 80% to 90% found just once. The sequenced material came from PBMCs. The TCR sequence derives from a woman aged 30 to 39 in good health and CMV-seronegative. The V and J genes are TRBV28 and TRBJ2-1; 10 bases match TRBD2. CDR3: CASLERGGPDEQFF. CDR3 nucleotide sequence: TGTGCCAGCCTCGAGCGGGGGGGCCCGGATGAGCAGTTCTTC. The variable domain in full, completed from reference TRBV28 and TRBJ2-1, reads DVKVTQSSRYLVKRTGEKVFLECVQDMDHENMFWYRQDPGLGLRLIYFSYDVKMKEKGDIPEGYSVSREKKERFSLILESASTNQTSMYLCASLERGGPDEQFFGPGTRLTVL.